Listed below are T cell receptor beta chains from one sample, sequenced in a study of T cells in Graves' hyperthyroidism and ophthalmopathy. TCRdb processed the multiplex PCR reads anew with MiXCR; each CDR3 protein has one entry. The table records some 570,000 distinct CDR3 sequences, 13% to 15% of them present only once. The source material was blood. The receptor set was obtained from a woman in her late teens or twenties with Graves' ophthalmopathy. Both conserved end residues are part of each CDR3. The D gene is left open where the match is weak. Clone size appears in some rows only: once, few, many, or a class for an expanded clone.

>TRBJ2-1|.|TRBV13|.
CASSLDLSAGNEQFF
TGTGCCAGCAGCTTAGACCTAAGTGCTGGGAATGAGCAGTTCTTC
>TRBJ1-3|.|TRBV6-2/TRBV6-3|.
CASSYALASGNTIYF
TGTGCCAGCAGTTACGCTTTGGCCTCTGGAAACACCATATATTTT
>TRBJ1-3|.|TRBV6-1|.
CASSEAYGGNTIYF
TGTGCCAGCAGTGAAGCGTACGGTGGAAACACCATATATTTT
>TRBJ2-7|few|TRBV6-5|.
CASSYSTIGEQYF
TGTGCCAGCAGTTACTCGACTATCGGGGAGCAGTACTTC
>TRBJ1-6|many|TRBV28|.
CASKRRSPLHF
TGTGCCAGCAAGAGACGCTCACCCCTCCACTTT
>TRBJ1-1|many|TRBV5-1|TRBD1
CASSLGTANTEAFF
TGTGCCAGCAGCTTAGGGACAGCGAACACTGAAGCTTTCTTT
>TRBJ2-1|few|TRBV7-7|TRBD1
CASSLVHQGADEQFF
TGTGCTAGCAGCCTAGTTCATCAGGGGGCTGATGAGCAGTTCTTC
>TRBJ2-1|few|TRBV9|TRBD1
CASSEQGATSREQFF
TGTGCCAGCAGCGAACAGGGGGCCACCTCGAGGGAGCAGTTCTTC
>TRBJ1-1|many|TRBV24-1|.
CATSDPTAGDTEAFF
TGTGCCACCAGTGATCCAACGGCTGGAGACACTGAAGCTTTCTTT
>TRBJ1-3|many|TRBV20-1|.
CSASQSRGNTIYF
TGCAGTGCTAGCCAGAGTAGAGGAAACACCATATATTTT
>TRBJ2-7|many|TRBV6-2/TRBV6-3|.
CASGVGKLRPTGAYEQYF
TGTGCCAGCGGCGTCGGTAAATTAAGGCCGACGGGGGCGTACGAGCAGTACTTC
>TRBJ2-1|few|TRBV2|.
CASSGSRGTTYNEQFF
TGTGCCAGCAGTGGATCTCGAGGGACCACCTACAATGAGCAGTTCTTC
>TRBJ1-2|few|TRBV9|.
CASSVEEGPYGYTF
TGTGCCAGCAGCGTAGAGGAGGGTCCCTATGGCTACACCTTC
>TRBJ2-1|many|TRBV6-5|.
CASSYSELAHNEQFF
TGTGCCAGCAGTTACTCGGAGCTAGCCCACAATGAGCAGTTCTTC
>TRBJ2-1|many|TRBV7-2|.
CASSFLEGDEQFF
TGTGCCAGCAGCTTCCTAGAAGGGGATGAGCAGTTCTTC
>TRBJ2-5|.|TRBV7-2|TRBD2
CASSPRTSGRWATQYF
TGTGCCAGCAGCCCGAGGACTAGCGGCAGATGGGCAACCCAGTACTTC
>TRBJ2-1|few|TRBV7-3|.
CASSLMSGEQFF
TGTGCCAGCAGCTTAATGTCCGGGGAGCAGTTCTTC
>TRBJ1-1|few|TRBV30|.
CAWSTGTGRPEAFF
TGTGCCTGGAGTACGGGAACAGGGCGACCTGAAGCTTTCTTT
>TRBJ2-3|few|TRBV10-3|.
CAISARVGSRTDTQYF
TGTGCCATCAGCGCCAGGGTGGGGTCTCGCACAGATACGCAGTATTTT
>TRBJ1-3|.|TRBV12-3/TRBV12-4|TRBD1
CASSSPGQGRNTIYF
TGTGCCAGCAGTTCACCGGGACAGGGGAGAAACACCATATATTTT
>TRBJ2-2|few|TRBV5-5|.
CASSPDWTGELFF
TGTGCCAGCAGCCCGGACTGGACCGGGGAGCTGTTTTTT
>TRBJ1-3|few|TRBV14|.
CATDSGAGNTIYF
TGTGCCACCGATTCAGGGGCTGGAAACACCATATATTTT
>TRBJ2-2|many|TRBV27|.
CASSAGLTGELFF
TGTGCCAGCAGTGCGGGACTCACCGGGGAGCTGTTTTTT